What follows are 17 T cell receptor beta chains derived from one specimen sequenced in a study of blood T cells in healthy people across ages. Alongside a J-beta primer mix, a sample-barcoded 5' primer served in a second PCR lasting 7 to 11 cycles. One entry per CDR3 protein results from TCRdb running MiXCR on the 5' RACE reads. The top ten hold around 30% of the sample, which has approximately 830,000 distinct CDR3 sequences, approximately 67% seen once. The material sequenced was blood. The receptors were gathered from a man aged 30-40 years in good health.

The CDR3 coding sequence is TGTGCCAGCAGTGCACCGGGACAGACTAATTCACCCCTCCACTTT. Translation: CASSAPGQTNSPLHF. The chain links TRBV6-5 to TRBJ1-6, with 7 bases aligning to TRBD1. The CDR3 is 15 residues long. Per germline, CDR1 MNHEY and CDR2 SVGAGI. The trim removed 5 bases at V and 6 bases at J, leaving 7 bases unmatched.

The V and J genes are TRBV5-8 and TRBJ2-6; no definite D call. Germline V gene data show CDR1 as SGHTS and CDR2 as YDEGEE. This CDR3 region has 13 residues. Trimming cost V 2 bases and J 11 bases, with 11 bases left between them. Written as DNA, the CDR3 is TGTGCCAGCAGCTTAACCTCGTTGGACGTCCTGACTTTC. As protein: CASSLTSLDVLTF.

The genes are TRBV6-5 and TRBJ1-4, with D unclear. The CDR3 sequence is 14 residues long. Germline CDR1 and CDR2: MNHEY and SVGAGI. The V and J ends lost 2 bases and 7 bases respectively, with 11 bases between them. The CDR3, as DNA: TGTGCCAGCAGTTACGCCGGGGTGGGTGAAAAACTGTTTTTT. It specifies CASSYAGVGEKLFF.

This clonotype was counted only a few times. The J gene is TRBJ1-2, the V gene TRBV20-1; no firm D call. Germline V gene lookup returns CDR1 DFQATT and CDR2 SNEGSKA (reference sequence). V gave up 0 bases and J gave up 4 bases, with 12 bases separating them. The CDR3 sequence is 14 residues long. The CDR3 DNA reads TGCAGTGCTAGAGATCCCGCAGGCCCCTATGGCTACACCTTC. It encodes CSARDPAGPYGYTF.

This sequence joins TRBV20-1 and TRBJ1-6; D is unresolved. The CDR3 loop spans 13 amino acids. The germline V and J ends were trimmed by 1 base and 11 bases, with 12 bases remaining between them. Germline V CDR1 and CDR2: DFQATT, SNEGSKA (reference sequence). CDR3 in DNA: TGCAGTGCTAGAGCCTCCAACTTGGCACCCCTCCACTTT. This gives the protein CSARASNLAPLHF.

The chain employs TRBV24-1 and TRBJ1-2; D is ambiguous. The CDR3 loop spans 16 amino acids. The V end was cut by 2 bases, the J end by 2 bases, with 14 bases between. The V gene's germline CDR1 is KGHDR and CDR2 SFDVKD. The DNA of the CDR3 is TGTGCCACCAGTGATTCCACCAACCCACGAAACTATGGCTACACCTTC. This encodes CATSDSTNPRNYGYTF.

J is TRBJ2-7 and V is TRBV9; TRBD1 matches at 9 bases. V trimming: 0 bases; J trimming: 2 bases; junction bases outside the gene matches: 6. The V gene's germline CDR1 is SGDLS and CDR2 YYNGEE. The CDR3 consists of 16 residues. In nucleotides, the CDR3 is TGTGCCAGCAGCGTAGGAGGGGGACAGGGCCCCTACGAGCAGTACTTC. This codes for CASSVGGGQGPYEQYF.

This chain connects TRBV9 to TRBJ2-3; 13 bases fit TRBD2. Germline V gene data show CDR1 as SGDLS and CDR2 as YYNGEE. The CDR3 is made up of 18 amino acids. V trimming: 3 bases; J trimming: 5 bases; junction bases outside the gene matches: 12. Written as DNA, the CDR3 is TGTGCCAGCAGCGACTCCCTAGGGACTAGCGGGGCGGGAGATACGCAGTATTTT. Protein: CASSDSLGTSGAGDTQYF. The variable domain in full, with the rest retrieved from reference TRBV9 and TRBJ2-3, is DSGVTQTPKHLITATGQRVTLRCSPRSGDLSVYWYQQSLDQGLQFLIQYYNGEERAKGNILERFSAQQFPDLHSELNLSSLELGDSALYFCASSDSLGTSGAGDTQYFGPGTRLTVL.

This clonotype was counted once. The CDR3 here is CAATTSGGTDTQYF. The CDR3 DNA follows: TGTGCCGCAACCACTAGCGGGGGAACAGATACGCAGTATTTT. The chain has TRBV30 and TRBJ2-3, with 11 bases fitting TRBD2. Germline trimming cut 8 bases from V and 3 bases from J; bases unmatched to any gene: 7. Looked up from germline, CDR1 is GTSNPN and CDR2 is SVGIG (reference sequence). This CDR3 has 14 amino acids.

This rearrangement joins TRBV30 to TRBJ1-5; TRBD1 is a possible D gene (5 bases). The CDR3 contains 13 residues. Germline loops: CDR1 GTSNPN, CDR2 SVGIG (reference sequence). Deletions cut 1 base from V and 5 bases from J, with 9 bases between. The CDR3 here is CAWSEGMDQPQHF. CDR3 DNA sequence: TGTGCCTGGAGTGAGGGGATGGATCAGCCCCAGCATTTT.

The rearrangement uses TRBV7-2 and TRBJ2-4; 13 bases agree with TRBD2. The germline CDR1 and CDR2 sequences are SGHTA and FQGNSA. The trim removed 0 bases at V and 13 bases at J, leaving 9 bases unmatched. The CDR3 is 16 residues long. CDR3 DNA sequence: TGTGCCAGCAGCTTAGCGGGAGGGACTAGCGGGGTAGAGCAGTACTTC. Protein product: CASSLAGGTSGVEQYF.

This clonotype appeared a single time. The J gene is TRBJ2-5, the V gene TRBV12-3 or TRBV12-4; no clear D gene. V lost 5 bases, J lost 4 bases, and 8 bases lay in between. The CDR3 has 12 residues. The CDR3 is CASSMIRETQYF. As DNA, the CDR3 is TGTGCCAGCAGTATGATTAGAGAGACCCAGTACTTC.

A few counts support this clonotype. The chain has TRBV2 and TRBJ1-3, with D tentatively TRBD1 (6 bases). Germline CDR1 SNHLY, CDR2 FYNNEI. Trimming stripped 7 bases from V and 0 bases from J, with 7 bases between. The CDR3 has 13 residues. The CDR3 bases are TGTGCCAGCAAGGGACACTCTGGAAACACCATATATTTT. Translation: CASKGHSGNTIYF.

The chain couples TRBV28 to TRBJ1-1, with 7 positions matching TRBD1. Germline V gene sequence: CDR1 MDHEN, CDR2 SYDVKM. V lost 5 bases to trimming and J lost 3 bases; unmatched junction nucleotides: 9. The CDR3 is 15 residues long. The CDR3: CASSPWEGADTEAFF. The CDR3 DNA is TGTGCCAGCAGTCCCTGGGAGGGGGCAGACACTGAAGCTTTCTTT. The full variable domain, in which reference TRBV28 and TRBJ1-1 provide the parts outside the CDR3, is DVKVTQSSRYLVKRTGEKVFLECVQDMDHENMFWYRQDPGLGLRLIYFSYDVKMKEKGDIPEGYSVSREKKERFSLILESASTNQTSMYLCASSPWEGADTEAFFGQGTRLTVV.

The V and J genes are TRBV20-1 and TRBJ2-1; TRBD2 agrees at 9 bases. Per the germline V gene, CDR1 is DFQATT and CDR2 is SNEGSKA (reference sequence). V was pared by 7 bases and J by 7 bases, with 14 bases of the junction left unmatched. The CDR3 is made up of 15 amino acids. The CDR3 sequence: CSVATPGTSYNEQFF. The CDR3 nucleotides are TGCAGTGTCGCGACGCCGGGGACTAGCTATAATGAGCAGTTCTTC.

This chain uses TRBV11-2 with TRBJ1-2; tentatively, D is TRBD1 (5 bases). Germline CDR1 SGHAT, CDR2 FQNNGV. This CDR3 spans 15 amino acids. Between the trimmed V and J ends, which lost 1 base and 2 bases, there was a span of 11 bases. CDR3 loop: CASSLGYSGNYGYTF. The CDR3 nucleotides read TGTGCCAGCAGCTTAGGTTATTCAGGGAACTATGGCTACACCTTC. Full variable domain (outside the CDR3, taken from reference TRBV11-2 and TRBJ1-2): EAGVAQSPRYKIIEKRQSVAFWCNPISGHATLYWYQQILGQGPKLLIQFQNNGVVDDSQLPKDRFSAERLKGVDSTLKIQPAKLEDSAVYLCASSLGYSGNYGYTFGSGTRLTVV.

Only a few counts were recorded for this clonotype. The rearrangement links TRBV20-1 to TRBJ2-7, with 7 bases lining up with TRBD2. CDR1 is DFQATT and CDR2 is SNEGSKA in the germline V gene (reference sequence). The CDR3 is made up of 17 amino acids. J was trimmed by 0 bases and V by 3 bases; bases with no gene match: 14. CDR3: CSASGGVLASSSYEQYF. The CDR3 bases are TGCAGTGCTAGTGGGGGGGTCCTAGCGTCGAGCTCCTACGAGCAGTACTTC.